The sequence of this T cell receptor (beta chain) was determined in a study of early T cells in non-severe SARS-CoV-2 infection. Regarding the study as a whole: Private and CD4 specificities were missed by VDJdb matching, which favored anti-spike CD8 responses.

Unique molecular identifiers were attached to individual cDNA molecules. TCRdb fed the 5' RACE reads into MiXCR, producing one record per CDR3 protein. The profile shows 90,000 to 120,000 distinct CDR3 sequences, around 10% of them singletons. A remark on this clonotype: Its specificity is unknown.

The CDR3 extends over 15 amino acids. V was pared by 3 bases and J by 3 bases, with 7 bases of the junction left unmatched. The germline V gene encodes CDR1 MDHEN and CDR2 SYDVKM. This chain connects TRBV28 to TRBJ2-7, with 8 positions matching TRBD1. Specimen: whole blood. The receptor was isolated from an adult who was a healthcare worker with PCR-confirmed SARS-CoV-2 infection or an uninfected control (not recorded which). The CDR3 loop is CASSFAGGAIYEQYF. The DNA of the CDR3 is TGTGCCAGCAGTTTTGCAGGGGGCGCAATCTACGAGCAGTACTTC. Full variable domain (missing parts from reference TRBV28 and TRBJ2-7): DVKVTQSSRYLVKRTGEKVFLECVQDMDHENMFWYRQDPGLGLRLIYFSYDVKMKEKGDIPEGYSVSREKKERFSLILESASTNQTSMYLCASSFAGGAIYEQYFGPGTRLTVT.